This is a list of T cell receptor beta chains from one sample in a study of T cells in Graves' hyperthyroidism and ophthalmopathy. A single record per CDR3 protein comes from TCRdb applying MiXCR to the multiplex PCR reads. The sample records about 460,000 distinct CDR3 sequences, approximately 22% being singletons. What was sequenced was blood. Every receptor here comes from a woman aged 70-85 years with Graves' ophthalmopathy. CDR3s include the opening cysteine and the closing phenylalanine or tryptophan. Fields, in order: D gene, J gene, V gene, clone size, CDR3 DNA, CDR3 protein. D genes are given only for firm matches. Clone size is not always given. Where it is, it says once, few, many or a class for expanded clones.

d_call: TRBD1; j_call: TRBJ1-2; v_call: TRBV12-3/TRBV12-4; clone_size: few; cdr3_nt: TGTGCCAGCAGTTTATTGAGGGACAGTTCTGGCTACACCTTC; cdr3_aa: CASSLLRDSSGYTF
d_call: TRBD1; j_call: TRBJ1-2; v_call: TRBV28; clone_size: few; cdr3_nt: TGTGCCAGCAGTTTGCCCGGGACAGGGGGTTTTCATGGCTACACCTTC; cdr3_aa: CASSLPGTGGFHGYTF
d_call: .; j_call: TRBJ2-3; v_call: TRBV5-1; clone_size: few; cdr3_nt: TGCGCCAGCAGCCAGCTGGGAGGTGGGGCTAGCACAGATACGCAGTATTTT; cdr3_aa: CASSQLGGGASTDTQYF
d_call: .; j_call: TRBJ1-6; v_call: TRBV10-1; clone_size: few; cdr3_nt: TGCGCCAGCAGTGAGATTGGTCCGAATTCACCCCTCCACTTT; cdr3_aa: CASSEIGPNSPLHF
d_call: .; j_call: TRBJ1-1; v_call: TRBV29-1; clone_size: .; cdr3_nt: TGCAGCGTTGATGGAGTGGGGGTCACTGAAGCTTTCTTT; cdr3_aa: CSVDGVGVTEAFF
d_call: .; j_call: TRBJ1-1; v_call: TRBV28; clone_size: many; cdr3_nt: TGTGCCAGCAGAGTCTCAGGGAAAACTGAAGCTTTCTTT; cdr3_aa: CASRVSGKTEAFF
d_call: .; j_call: TRBJ1-2; v_call: TRBV6-2/TRBV6-3; clone_size: .; cdr3_nt: TGTGCCAGCAGCGGCAGACAGGCGAGATTCTATGGCTACACCTTC; cdr3_aa: CASSGRQARFYGYTF
d_call: .; j_call: TRBJ2-1; v_call: TRBV28; clone_size: many; cdr3_nt: TGTGCCAGCATAAAGGGGAAAGGGCTCTACAATGAGCAGTTCTTC; cdr3_aa: CASIKGKGLYNEQFF
d_call: .; j_call: TRBJ2-1; v_call: TRBV20-1; clone_size: few; cdr3_nt: TGCAGTGCTAGATTTCTAAGGTTCCACAATGAGCAGTTCTTC; cdr3_aa: CSARFLRFHNEQFF
d_call: TRBD1; j_call: TRBJ1-6; v_call: TRBV27; clone_size: many; cdr3_nt: TGTGCCAGCAGTCCACTTGGGACAGGGGGAAATTCACCCCTCCACTTT; cdr3_aa: CASSPLGTGGNSPLHF
d_call: TRBD1; j_call: TRBJ2-5; v_call: TRBV27; clone_size: .; cdr3_nt: TGTGCCAGCAGTCAATCAAGACAGGGGCAAGAGACCCAGTACTTC; cdr3_aa: CASSQSRQGQETQYF
d_call: .; j_call: TRBJ2-1; v_call: TRBV11-2; clone_size: many; cdr3_nt: TGTGCCAGCAGCTTAGATCGCGCTAGCTTGGTCAATGAGCAGTTCTTC; cdr3_aa: CASSLDRASLVNEQFF
d_call: TRBD2; j_call: TRBJ2-1; v_call: TRBV5-1; clone_size: few; cdr3_nt: TGCGCCAGCAAAGGACTAGCGGGAGGGGGCAATGAGCAGTTCTTC; cdr3_aa: CASKGLAGGGNEQFF
d_call: .; j_call: TRBJ1-2; v_call: TRBV9; clone_size: .; cdr3_nt: TGTGCCAGCAGAGGCAGGGCTTATGGCTACACCTTC; cdr3_aa: CASRGRAYGYTF
d_call: TRBD2; j_call: TRBJ2-1; v_call: TRBV20-1; clone_size: .; cdr3_nt: TGCAGTGCTTGGGGGACTAGCGGAAGTAATGAGCAGTTCTTC; cdr3_aa: CSAWGTSGSNEQFF
d_call: .; j_call: TRBJ1-5; v_call: TRBV7-8; clone_size: many; cdr3_nt: TGTGCCAGCAGCTTAGCGTCGTGGGCAGGCGTAAATCAGCCCCAGCATTTT; cdr3_aa: CASSLASWAGVNQPQHF
d_call: .; j_call: TRBJ1-1; v_call: TRBV7-9; clone_size: .; cdr3_nt: TGTGCCAGCAGCCTACATGACACTGAAGCTTTCTTT; cdr3_aa: CASSLHDTEAFF
d_call: .; j_call: TRBJ2-1; v_call: TRBV7-8; clone_size: many; cdr3_nt: TGTGCCAGCAGCCCTAGAGGCGGCAGGGGCAATGAGCAGTTCTTC; cdr3_aa: CASSPRGGRGNEQFF
d_call: .; j_call: TRBJ1-1; v_call: TRBV6-2/TRBV6-3; clone_size: few; cdr3_nt: TGTGCCAGCTGCGACAAAATACATATTGAAGCTTTCTTT; cdr3_aa: CASCDKIHIEAFF
d_call: TRBD2; j_call: TRBJ2-7; v_call: TRBV28; clone_size: .; cdr3_nt: TGTGCCAGCAGGGGTAGCGGGAGATACGAGCAGTACTTC; cdr3_aa: CASRGSGRYEQYF
d_call: TRBD2; j_call: TRBJ2-7; v_call: TRBV6-1; clone_size: .; cdr3_nt: TGTGCCAGCACAACGGGAGGACCCTCCTACGAGCAGTACTTC; cdr3_aa: CASTTGGPSYEQYF
d_call: TRBD2; j_call: TRBJ2-1; v_call: TRBV30; clone_size: few; cdr3_nt: TGTGCCTGGAGTGCGGGACTAGCGGGAGGGCCCGATGAGCAGTTCTTC; cdr3_aa: CAWSAGLAGGPDEQFF
d_call: TRBD2; j_call: TRBJ2-7; v_call: TRBV20-1; clone_size: few; cdr3_nt: TGCAGTGCGCCGGGAGGGCTACCCTACGAGCAGTACTTC; cdr3_aa: CSAPGGLPYEQYF
d_call: .; j_call: TRBJ2-6; v_call: TRBV30; clone_size: few; cdr3_nt: TGTGCCCAGGAGGTCTCTGGGGCCAACGTCCTGACTTTC; cdr3_aa: CAQEVSGANVLTF
d_call: .; j_call: TRBJ1-5; v_call: TRBV4-1; clone_size: .; cdr3_nt: TGCGCCAGCAGCCAGGAACCAGGGTTCCAGCCCCAGCATTTT; cdr3_aa: CASSQEPGFQPQHF
d_call: .; j_call: TRBJ2-3; v_call: TRBV10-3; clone_size: once; cdr3_nt: TGTGCCATCAGTGCTCCTAAAGGACTGGCAGATACGCAGTATTTT; cdr3_aa: CAISAPKGLADTQYF
d_call: .; j_call: TRBJ2-2; v_call: TRBV10-3; clone_size: few; cdr3_nt: TGTGCCATCCGCAGTTTCACCGGGGAGCTGTTTTTT; cdr3_aa: CAIRSFTGELFF
d_call: .; j_call: TRBJ1-2; v_call: TRBV19; clone_size: .; cdr3_nt: TGTGCCAGTAGTACGACCGGGGCTACTAACTATGGCTACACCTTC; cdr3_aa: CASSTTGATNYGYTF
d_call: .; j_call: TRBJ1-2; v_call: TRBV29-1; clone_size: .; cdr3_nt: TGCAGCGCCTTCGACAGGACGCTTTACACCTTC; cdr3_aa: CSAFDRTLYTF